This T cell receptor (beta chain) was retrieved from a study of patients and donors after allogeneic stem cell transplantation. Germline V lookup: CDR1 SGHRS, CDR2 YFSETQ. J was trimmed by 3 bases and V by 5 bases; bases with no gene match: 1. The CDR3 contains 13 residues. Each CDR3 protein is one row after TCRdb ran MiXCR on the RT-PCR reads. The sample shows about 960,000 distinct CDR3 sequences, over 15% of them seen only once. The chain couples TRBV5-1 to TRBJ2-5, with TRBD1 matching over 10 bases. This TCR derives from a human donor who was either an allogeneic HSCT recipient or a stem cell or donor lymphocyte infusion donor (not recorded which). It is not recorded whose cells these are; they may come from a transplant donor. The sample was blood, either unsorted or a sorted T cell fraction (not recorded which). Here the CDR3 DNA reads TGCGCCAGCAGAGGACAGGGGGAAGAGACCCAGTACTTC. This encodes CASRGQGEETQYF.